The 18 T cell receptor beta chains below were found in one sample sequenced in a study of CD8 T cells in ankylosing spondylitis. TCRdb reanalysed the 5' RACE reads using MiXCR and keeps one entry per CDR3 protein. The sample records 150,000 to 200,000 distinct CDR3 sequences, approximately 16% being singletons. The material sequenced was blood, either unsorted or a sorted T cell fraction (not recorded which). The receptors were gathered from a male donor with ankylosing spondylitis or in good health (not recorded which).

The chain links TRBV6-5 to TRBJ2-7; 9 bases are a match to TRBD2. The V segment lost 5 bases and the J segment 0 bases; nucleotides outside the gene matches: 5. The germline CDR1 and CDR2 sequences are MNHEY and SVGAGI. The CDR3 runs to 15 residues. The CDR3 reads CASSAPGLASYEQYF. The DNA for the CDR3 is TGTGCCAGCAGTGCACCGGGACTAGCCTCCTACGAGCAGTACTTC.

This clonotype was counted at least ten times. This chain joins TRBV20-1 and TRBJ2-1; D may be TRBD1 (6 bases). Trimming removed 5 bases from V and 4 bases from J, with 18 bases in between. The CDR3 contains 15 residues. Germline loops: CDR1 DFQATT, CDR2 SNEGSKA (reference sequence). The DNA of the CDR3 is TGCAGTGCTGATCCCGGGACAAGGGCTTACAATGAGCAGTTCTTC. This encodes CSADPGTRAYNEQFF.

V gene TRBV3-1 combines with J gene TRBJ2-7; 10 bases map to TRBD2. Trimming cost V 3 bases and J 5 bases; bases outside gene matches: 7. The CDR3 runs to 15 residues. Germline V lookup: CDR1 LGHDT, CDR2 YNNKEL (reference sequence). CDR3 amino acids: CASSQLPSGSNEQYF. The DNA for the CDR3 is TGTGCCAGCAGCCAGTTGCCTAGCGGGAGCAACGAGCAGTACTTC.

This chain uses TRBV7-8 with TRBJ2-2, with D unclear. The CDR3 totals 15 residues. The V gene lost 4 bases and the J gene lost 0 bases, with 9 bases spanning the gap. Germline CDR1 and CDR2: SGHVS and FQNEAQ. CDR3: CASSSRLPNTGELFF. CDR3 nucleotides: TGTGCCAGCAGCTCCAGGCTTCCGAACACCGGGGAGCTGTTTTTT.

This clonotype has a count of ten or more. CDR3 amino acids: CASSFALPTDTQYF. The CDR3 coding sequence is TGTGCCAGCAGTTTCGCTTTGCCCACAGATACGCAGTATTTT. The V and J genes are TRBV12-3 or TRBV12-4 and TRBJ2-3, with D uncertain. Trimming pared 3 bases from V and 2 bases from J, leaving 9 bases between. CDR3 length: 14 amino acids.

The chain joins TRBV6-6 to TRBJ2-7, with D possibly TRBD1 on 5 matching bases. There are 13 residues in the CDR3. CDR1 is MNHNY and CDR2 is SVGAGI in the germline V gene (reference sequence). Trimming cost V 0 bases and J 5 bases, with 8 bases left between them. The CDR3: CASSYSEGDEQYF. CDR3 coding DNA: TGTGCCAGCAGTTACTCGGAAGGGGACGAGCAGTACTTC.

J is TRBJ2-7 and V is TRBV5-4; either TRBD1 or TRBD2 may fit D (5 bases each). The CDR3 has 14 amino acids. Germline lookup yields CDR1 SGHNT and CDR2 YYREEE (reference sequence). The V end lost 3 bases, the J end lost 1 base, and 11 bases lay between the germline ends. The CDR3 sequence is CASSYRGDSYEQYF. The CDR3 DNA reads TGTGCCAGCAGCTATAGAGGGGATTCCTACGAGCAGTACTTC.

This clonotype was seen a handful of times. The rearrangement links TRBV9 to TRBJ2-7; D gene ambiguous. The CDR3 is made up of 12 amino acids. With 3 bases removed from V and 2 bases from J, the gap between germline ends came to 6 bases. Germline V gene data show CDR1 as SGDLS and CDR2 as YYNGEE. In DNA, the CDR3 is TGTGCCAGCAGCGGGCCGACCTACGAGCAGTACTTC. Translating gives CASSGPTYEQYF.

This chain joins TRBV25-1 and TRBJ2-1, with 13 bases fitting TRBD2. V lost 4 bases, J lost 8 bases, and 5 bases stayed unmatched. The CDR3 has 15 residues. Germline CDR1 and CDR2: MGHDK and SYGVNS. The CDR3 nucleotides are TGTGCCAGCAGTGGGACTAGCGGGAGTTTGGATGAGCAGTTCTTC. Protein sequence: CASSGTSGSLDEQFF. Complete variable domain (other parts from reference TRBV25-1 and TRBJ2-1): EADIYQTPRYLVIGTGKKITLECSQTMGHDKMYWYQQDPGMELHLIHYSYGVNSTEKGDLSSESTVSRIRTEHFPLTLESARPSHTSQYLCASSGTSGSLDEQFFGPGTRLTVL.

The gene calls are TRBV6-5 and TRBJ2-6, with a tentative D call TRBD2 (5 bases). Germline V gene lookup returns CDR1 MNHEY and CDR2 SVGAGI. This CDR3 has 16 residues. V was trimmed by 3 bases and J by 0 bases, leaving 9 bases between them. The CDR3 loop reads CASSYEGSSGANVLTF. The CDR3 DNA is TGTGCCAGCAGTTATGAGGGTAGCTCTGGGGCCAACGTCCTGACTTTC.

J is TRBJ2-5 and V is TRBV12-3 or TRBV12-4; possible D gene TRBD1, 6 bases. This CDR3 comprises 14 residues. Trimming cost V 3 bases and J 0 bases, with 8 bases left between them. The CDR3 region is CASSFQGHQETQYF. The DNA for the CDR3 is TGTGCCAGCAGTTTCCAGGGGCACCAAGAGACCCAGTACTTC.

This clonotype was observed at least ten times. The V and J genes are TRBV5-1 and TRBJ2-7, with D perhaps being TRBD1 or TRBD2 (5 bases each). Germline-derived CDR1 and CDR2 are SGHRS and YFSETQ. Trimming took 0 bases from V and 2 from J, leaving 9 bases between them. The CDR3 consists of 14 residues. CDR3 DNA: TGCGCCAGCAGCTTGGAGCAGGGACCCTACGAGCAGTACTTC. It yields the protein CASSLEQGPYEQYF.

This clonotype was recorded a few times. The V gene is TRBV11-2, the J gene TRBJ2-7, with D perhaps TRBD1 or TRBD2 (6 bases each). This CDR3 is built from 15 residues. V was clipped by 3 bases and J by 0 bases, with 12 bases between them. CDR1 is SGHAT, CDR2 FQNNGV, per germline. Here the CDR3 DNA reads TGTGCCAGCAGCTTGCGGGACACTGGCTCCTACGAGCAGTACTTC. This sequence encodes CASSLRDTGSYEQYF.

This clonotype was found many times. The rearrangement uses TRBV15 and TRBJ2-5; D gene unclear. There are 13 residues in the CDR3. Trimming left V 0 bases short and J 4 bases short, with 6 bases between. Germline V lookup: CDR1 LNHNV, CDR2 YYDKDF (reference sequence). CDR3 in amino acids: CATSRDIAETQYF. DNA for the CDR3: TGTGCCACCAGCAGAGATATCGCAGAGACCCAGTACTTC.

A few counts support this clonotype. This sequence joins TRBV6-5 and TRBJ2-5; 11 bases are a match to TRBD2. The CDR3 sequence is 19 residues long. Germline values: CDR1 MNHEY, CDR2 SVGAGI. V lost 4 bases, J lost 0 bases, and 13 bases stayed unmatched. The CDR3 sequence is CASSSSGLAGAKYQETQYF. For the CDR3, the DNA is TGTGCCAGCAGTTCCTCAGGACTAGCGGGCGCGAAGTACCAAGAGACCCAGTACTTC.

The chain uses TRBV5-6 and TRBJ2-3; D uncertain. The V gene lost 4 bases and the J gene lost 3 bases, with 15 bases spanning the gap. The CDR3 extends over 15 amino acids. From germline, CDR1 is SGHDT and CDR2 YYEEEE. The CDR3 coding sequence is TGTGCCAGCAGCCCTGGGATATCTCTGACAGATACGCAGTATTTT. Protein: CASSPGISLTDTQYF.

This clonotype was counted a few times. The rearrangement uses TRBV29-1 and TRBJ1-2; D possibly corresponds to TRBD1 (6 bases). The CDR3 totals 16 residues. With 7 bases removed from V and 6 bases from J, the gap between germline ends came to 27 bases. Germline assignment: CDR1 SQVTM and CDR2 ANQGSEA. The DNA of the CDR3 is TGCAGCGGGGGTGGTGGACAAGGCGCAGGGGAGGATGGCTACACCTTC. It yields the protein CSGGGGQGAGEDGYTF.

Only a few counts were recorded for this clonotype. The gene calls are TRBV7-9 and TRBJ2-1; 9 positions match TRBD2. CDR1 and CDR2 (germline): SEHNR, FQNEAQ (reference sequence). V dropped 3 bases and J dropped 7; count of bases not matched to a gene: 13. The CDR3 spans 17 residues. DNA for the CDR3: TGTGCCAGCAGCTTCCCTCTAGCGGGACGGGGGAGGAATGAGCAGTTCTTC. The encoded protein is CASSFPLAGRGRNEQFF.